This passage covers 27 T cell receptor beta chains from one sample sequenced in a study of T-cell reconstitution after alpha-beta-depleted transplantation in children. Unique molecular identifiers were used in preparing the TCRbeta library. TCRdb re-derived calls from the PCR reads in MiXCR, one entry per CDR3 protein. The data contain about 610,000 distinct CDR3 sequences, 10% of them singletons. The source material was PBMCs from the stem cell graft donor, sampled from the stem cell graft. The receptors originated from a human donor who donated a stem cell graft to a child with acute myeloid leukemia.

This clonotype was found a few times. The chain has TRBV7-8 and TRBJ2-3; 11 nucleotides agree with TRBD2. The CDR3 extends over 18 amino acids. The V gene's germline CDR1 is SGHVS and CDR2 FQNEAQ. The J segment lost 4 bases and the V segment lost 5 bases, leaving 14 bases of the junction unmatched. CDR3 DNA: TGTGCCAGCAGCCCAGCCCACTTAGCGGGAGGGATTTCAGATACGCAGTATTTT. Protein sequence: CASSPAHLAGGISDTQYF.

There are many counts of this clonotype. V gene TRBV29-1 combines with J gene TRBJ2-5, with a possible D match to TRBD2 (6 bases). CDR1 SQVTM and CDR2 ANQGSEA come from the germline V gene. V lost 6 bases and J 2 bases, leaving 16 bases between the germline ends. This CDR3 region has 14 residues. DNA for the CDR3: TGCAGCGTGGGGTTTCTAGCGAGACAAGAGACCCAGTACTTC. The encoded protein is CSVGFLARQETQYF.

This clonotype was seen a few times. J is TRBJ2-7 and V is TRBV20-1; no clear D gene. The CDR3 covers 14 residues. V was shortened by 0 bases and J by 2 bases, with 11 bases between the two germline ends. Per the germline V gene, CDR1 is DFQATT and CDR2 is SNEGSKA (reference sequence). CDR3 protein: CSARDPGFTYEQYF. As DNA, the CDR3 is TGCAGTGCTAGAGATCCGGGTTTCACCTACGAGCAGTACTTC.

The table lists this clonotype with many counts. The genes are TRBV20-1 and TRBJ1-1, with no clear D. There are 13 residues in the CDR3. Per the germline V gene, CDR1 is DFQATT and CDR2 is SNEGSKA (reference sequence). V lost 3 bases and J 5 bases, leaving 13 bases between the germline ends. CDR3 bases: TGCAGTGCTAGGCGGAACCTTGGGACTGAAGCTTTCTTT. Translating it yields CSARRNLGTEAFF.

The rearrangement links TRBV6-8 to TRBJ1-5; tentatively, D is TRBD1 (5 bases). Germline CDR1 reads MNHGY; CDR2 reads SAAAGT. CDR3 length: 14 residues. The V end was cut by 8 bases, the J end by 2 bases, with 13 bases between. The DNA for the CDR3 is TGTGCCAGCTCCAAAGGAGGGGGCAATCAGCCCCAGCATTTT. Its protein product is CASSKGGGNQPQHF.

In its sample, this clonotype was seen many times. The V and J genes are TRBV28 and TRBJ2-7; perhaps D is TRBD1 or TRBD2 (5 bases each). The CDR3 spans 14 residues. The germline V gene encodes CDR1 MDHEN and CDR2 SYDVKM. The V end lost 7 bases, the J end lost 4 bases, and 17 bases lay between the germline ends. This CDR3 reads CASTSSGTAYEQYF. The CDR3 nucleotides read TGTGCCAGCACTTCCTCCGGGACGGCATACGAGCAGTACTTC.

J is TRBJ1-2 and V is TRBV5-5; D remains ambiguous. The CDR3 extends over 14 amino acids. Germline CDR1 SGHKS, CDR2 YYEKEE (reference sequence). The V end was cut by 1 base, the J end by 0 bases, with 7 bases between. CDR3 residues: CASSLKSSNYGYTF. CDR3 in DNA: TGTGCCAGCAGCTTGAAGTCGTCTAACTATGGCTACACCTTC.

There are many counts of this clonotype. This chain's CDR3 is CSQGQGLNEQFF. The CDR3 DNA is TGCAGCCAGGGACAGGGTCTCAATGAGCAGTTCTTC. V usage is TRBV29-1 and J usage is TRBJ2-1; 9 nucleotides agree with TRBD1. CDR1 is SQVTM and CDR2 is ANQGSEA in the germline V gene. With V trimmed by 8 bases and J by 6 bases, 5 bases remained unmatched. CDR3 length equals 12 residues.

The chain joins TRBV20-1 to TRBJ1-6, with 7 nucleotides matching TRBD1. This CDR3 has 15 residues. J lost 8 bases, V lost 2 bases, and 9 bases had no gene match. Germline values: CDR1 DFQATT, CDR2 SNEGSKA (reference sequence). The CDR3 nucleotides read TGCAGTGCTAGAACTCGACAGGGCGGGGATTCACCCCTCCACTTT. This gives the protein CSARTRQGGDSPLHF.

A few counts support this clonotype. The chain has TRBV29-1 and TRBJ2-7; tentatively, D is TRBD2 (6 bases). The V and J ends lost 5 bases and 7 bases respectively, with 18 bases between them. Germline lookup yields CDR1 SQVTM and CDR2 ANQGSEA. This CDR3 has 13 amino acids. DNA of the CDR3: TGCAGCGTTACTAGAATCAGGGCGGGGGAGCAGTACTTC. This encodes CSVTRIRAGEQYF.

The table lists this clonotype with many counts. The chain links TRBV4-2 to TRBJ2-4; TRBD2 matches 9 bases. Germline loops: CDR1 LGHNA, CDR2 YNFKEQ. V lost 0 bases to trimming and J lost 2 bases; unmatched junction nucleotides: 8. There are 18 residues in the CDR3. CDR3 amino acids: CASSQDRTSVSTKNIQYF. DNA of the CDR3: TGTGCCAGCAGCCAAGATCGGACTAGCGTCTCAACCAAAAACATTCAGTACTTC.

This clonotype was observed a handful of times. The chain joins TRBV20-1 to TRBJ1-6, with 7 bases fitting TRBD1. The CDR3 is made up of 15 amino acids. Per the germline V gene, CDR1 is DFQATT and CDR2 is SNEGSKA (reference sequence). Trimming cost V 6 bases and J 0 bases; bases outside gene matches: 5. The CDR3 nucleotides are TGCAGTGCGCCTCCAGGGGGCTCCTATAATTCACCCCTCCACTTT. Translated: CSAPPGGSYNSPLHF.

This clonotype was counted a few times. The chain uses TRBV21-1 and TRBJ2-7; the table's D call TRBD1 went unverified against the DNA. TRBV21-1 is classified as a pseudogene. The CDR3 is 12 residues long. The CDR3 DNA is TGTGCCGGCAAAAGGGGGCCCGACGAGCAGTACTTC. This encodes CAGKRGPDEQYF.

The V and J genes are TRBV4-2 and TRBJ2-3, with a weak D call TRBD2 (5 bases). CDR1 is LGHNA and CDR2 is YNFKEQ in the germline V gene. V lost 6 bases, J lost 4 bases, and 17 bases lay in between. The CDR3 is made up of 15 amino acids. The CDR3 is CASSTWGESADTQYF. CDR3 in DNA: TGTGCCAGCAGTACGTGGGGAGAAAGCGCAGATACGCAGTATTTT.

This clonotype was counted ten times or more. The genes are TRBV10-3 and TRBJ2-3; possible D gene TRBD1, 5 bases. Germline CDR1 and CDR2: ENHRY and SYGVKD. This CDR3 has 13 amino acids. V was shortened by 3 bases and J by 1 base, with 5 bases between the two germline ends. The CDR3 bases are TGTGCCATCAGTGAACAGGGCACAGATACGCAGTATTTT. This codes for CAISEQGTDTQYF.

In its sample, this clonotype was seen a few times. This rearrangement joins TRBV20-1 to TRBJ2-7, with a tentative D call TRBD2 (5 bases). The CDR3 spans 12 residues. Germline V CDR1 and CDR2: DFQATT, SNEGSKA (reference sequence). V dropped 6 bases and J dropped 0 bases, with 9 bases sitting between them. In nucleotides, the CDR3 is TGCAGTGCGGGAGTGAGCTCCTACGAGCAGTACTTC. It codes for CSAGVSSYEQYF.

This clonotype was picked up many times. This chain connects TRBV4-2 to TRBJ2-1, with a possible D match to TRBD2 (5 bases). V gave up 0 bases and J gave up 0 bases, with 6 bases separating them. The germline V gene encodes CDR1 LGHNA and CDR2 YNFKEQ. The CDR3 extends over 15 amino acids. CDR3 DNA sequence: TGTGCCAGCAGCCAAGAGGGGAGCTCCTACAATGAGCAGTTCTTC. Translation: CASSQEGSSYNEQFF.

At least ten counts were recorded for this clonotype. The CDR3 DNA is TGTGCCAGCAGCTTAGGACTAGGTCCCTACAGCACAGATACGCAGTATTTT. It is translated as CASSLGLGPYSTDTQYF. The chain has TRBV7-2 and TRBJ2-3, with a tentative D call TRBD2 (6 bases). V was clipped by 1 base and J by 0 bases, with 14 bases between them. Germline CDR1 reads SGHTA; CDR2 reads FQGNSA. CDR3 length: 17 residues.

This clonotype came up a few times. The rearrangement uses TRBV20-1 and TRBJ2-5; 12 bases match TRBD2. The CDR3 has 16 amino acids. V lost 3 bases to trimming and J lost 2 bases; unmatched junction nucleotides: 7. Looked up from germline, CDR1 is DFQATT and CDR2 is SNEGSKA (reference sequence). The CDR3 nucleotides read TGCAGTGCTAGGCGGGGGACTAGCGGGCGTCAAGAGACCCAGTACTTC. Its translation is CSARRGTSGRQETQYF.

This clonotype was observed a handful of times. The chain combines TRBV11-2 with TRBJ2-1; 11 bases map to TRBD2. CDR3 length equals 16 residues. The germline V gene has CDR1 SGHAT and CDR2 FQNNGV. Losses at the gene ends were 5 bases for V and 10 bases for J; bases not matched to a gene: 13. The CDR3: CASSSTSGSSLWEQFF. CDR3 DNA sequence: TGTGCCAGCAGCAGTACTAGCGGGAGCTCCCTGTGGGAGCAGTTCTTC.

J is TRBJ2-3 and V is TRBV7-9, with 9 positions matching TRBD2. V gave up 7 bases and J gave up 9 bases; unmatched junction bases: 17. Per the germline V gene, CDR1 is SEHNR and CDR2 is FQNEAQ (reference sequence). There are 16 residues in the CDR3. CDR3 in amino acids: CASTLWGSGSRATQYF. CDR3 DNA sequence: TGTGCCAGCACCCTTTGGGGTAGCGGGAGCAGGGCGACGCAGTATTTT. The variable domain in full, completed from reference TRBV7-9 and TRBJ2-3, reads DTGVSQNPRHKITKRGQNVTFRCDPISEHNRLYWYRQTLGQGPEFLTYFQNEAQLEKSRLLSDRFSAERPKGSFSTLEIQRTEQGDSAMYLCASTLWGSGSRATQYFGPGTRLTVL.

The chain is built from TRBV12-3 or TRBV12-4 and TRBJ2-5, with 7 positions matching TRBD2. CDR3 size: 13 residues. V gave up 6 bases and J gave up 5 bases; unmatched junction bases: 6. CDR3 amino acids: CASSPTSEETQYF. DNA for the CDR3: TGTGCCAGCAGCCCTACTAGCGAGGAGACCCAGTACTTC.

This chain uses TRBV29-1 with TRBJ2-5; D possibly matches TRBD1 or TRBD2 (7 bases each). The V end lost 4 bases, the J end lost 4 bases, and 16 bases lay between the germline ends. The germline V gene has CDR1 SQVTM and CDR2 ANQGSEA. The CDR3 is 14 residues long. The CDR3 sequence: CSVVPQGGIETQYF. In nucleotides, the CDR3 is TGCAGCGTTGTCCCGCAGGGGGGGATAGAGACCCAGTACTTC.

This clonotype has more than one count but fewer than ten. The chain combines TRBV21-1 with TRBJ2-1; no check of the table's D call, TRBD2, against the DNA was made. TRBV21-1 is a pseudogene segment. CDR3 size: 16 residues. Here the CDR3 reads CASRSLCGRQFPEQFF. CDR3 nucleotide sequence: TGTGCCAGCAGGAGCCTCTGCGGGAGACAATTCCCCGAGCAGTTCTTC.

This clonotype occurred a few times. This sequence joins TRBV5-5 and TRBJ2-1, with TRBD1 matching over 9 bases. CDR3 length: 15 amino acids. CDR1 is SGHKS and CDR2 is YYEKEE in the germline V gene (reference sequence). After removal of 4 bases from V and 8 bases from J, the junction contained 10 bases not matched to a gene. DNA of the CDR3: TGTGCCAGCAGCCCCCTTGGGACAGGGATGCATGAGCAGTTCTTC. This gives the protein CASSPLGTGMHEQFF.

The genes are TRBV4-2 and TRBJ1-6; D possibly corresponds to TRBD1 (6 bases). CDR3 length: 15 residues. Germline CDR1 and CDR2: LGHNA and YNFKEQ. Trimming pared 0 bases from V and 6 bases from J, leaving 9 bases between. The CDR3 bases are TGTGCCAGCAGCCAAGACGGGACATTTAATTCACCCCTCCACTTT. The encoded protein is CASSQDGTFNSPLHF.

The chain couples TRBV20-1 to TRBJ2-1, with 16 bases matching TRBD2. The CDR3 is 16 amino acids. V lost 6 bases, J lost 1 base, and 3 bases stayed unmatched. Germline loops: CDR1 DFQATT, CDR2 SNEGSKA (reference sequence). The CDR3 DNA reads as TGCAGTGCCAAGGGACTAGCGGGAGGGTCCTACAATGAGCAGTTCTTC. It specifies CSAKGLAGGSYNEQFF.